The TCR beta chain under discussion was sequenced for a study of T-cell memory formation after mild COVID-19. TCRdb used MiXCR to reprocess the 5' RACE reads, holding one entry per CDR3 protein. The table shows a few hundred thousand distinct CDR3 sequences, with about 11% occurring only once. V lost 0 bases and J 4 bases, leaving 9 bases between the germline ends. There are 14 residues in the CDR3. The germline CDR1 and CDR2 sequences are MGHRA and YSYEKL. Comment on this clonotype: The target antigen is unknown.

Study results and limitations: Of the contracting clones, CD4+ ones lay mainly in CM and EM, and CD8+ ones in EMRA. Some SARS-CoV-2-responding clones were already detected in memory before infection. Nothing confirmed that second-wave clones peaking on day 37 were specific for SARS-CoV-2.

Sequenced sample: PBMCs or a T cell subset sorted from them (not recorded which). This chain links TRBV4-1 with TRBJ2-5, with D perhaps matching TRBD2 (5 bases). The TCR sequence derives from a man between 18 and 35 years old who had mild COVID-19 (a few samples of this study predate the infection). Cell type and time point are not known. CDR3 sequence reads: CASSQDAGVETQYF. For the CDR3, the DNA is TGCGCCAGCAGCCAAGATGCCGGGGTAGAGACCCAGTACTTC.